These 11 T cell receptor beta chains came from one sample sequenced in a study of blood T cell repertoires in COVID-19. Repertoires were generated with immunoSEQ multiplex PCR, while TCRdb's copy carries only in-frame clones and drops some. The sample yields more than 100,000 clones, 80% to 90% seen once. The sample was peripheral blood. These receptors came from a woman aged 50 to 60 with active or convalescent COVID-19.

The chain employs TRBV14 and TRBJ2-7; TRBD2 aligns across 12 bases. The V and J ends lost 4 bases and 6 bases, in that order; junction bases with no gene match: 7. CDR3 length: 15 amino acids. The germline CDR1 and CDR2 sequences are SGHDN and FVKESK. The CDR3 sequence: CASSPLTSGSREQYF. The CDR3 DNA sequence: TGTGCCAGCAGCCCCCTGACTAGCGGGAGTCGCGAGCAGTACTTC.

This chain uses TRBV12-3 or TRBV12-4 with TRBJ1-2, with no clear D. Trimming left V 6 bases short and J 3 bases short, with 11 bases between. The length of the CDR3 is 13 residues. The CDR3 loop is CASRIQEDYGYTF. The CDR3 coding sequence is TGTGCCAGCAGAATCCAGGAGGACTATGGCTACACCTTC.

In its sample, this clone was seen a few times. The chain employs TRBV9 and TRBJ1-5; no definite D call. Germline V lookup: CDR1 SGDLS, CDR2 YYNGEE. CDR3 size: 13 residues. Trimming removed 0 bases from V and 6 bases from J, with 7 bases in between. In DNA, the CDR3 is TGTGCCAGCAGCGTAGACGGAGCTCAGCCCCAGCATTTT. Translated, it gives CASSVDGAQPQHF.

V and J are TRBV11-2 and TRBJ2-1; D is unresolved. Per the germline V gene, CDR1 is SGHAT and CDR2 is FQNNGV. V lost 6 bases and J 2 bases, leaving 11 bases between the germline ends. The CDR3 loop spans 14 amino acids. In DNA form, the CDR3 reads TGTGCCAGCAGGCCTCTGGGCCCCTACAATGAGCAGTTCTTC. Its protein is CASRPLGPYNEQFF.

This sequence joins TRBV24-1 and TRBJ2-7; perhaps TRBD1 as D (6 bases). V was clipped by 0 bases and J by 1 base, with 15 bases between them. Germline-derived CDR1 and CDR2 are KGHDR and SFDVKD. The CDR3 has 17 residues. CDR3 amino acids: CATSDLGNRTDSYEQYF. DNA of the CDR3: TGTGCCACCAGTGATTTGGGAAATAGGACAGATTCCTACGAGCAGTACTTC.

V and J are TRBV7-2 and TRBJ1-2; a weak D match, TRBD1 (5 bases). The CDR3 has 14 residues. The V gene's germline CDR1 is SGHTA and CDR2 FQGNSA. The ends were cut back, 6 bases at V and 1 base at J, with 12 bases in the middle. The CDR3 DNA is TGTGCCAGCAGGACCTCAGGGTTTAACTATGGCTACACCTTC. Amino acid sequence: CASRTSGFNYGYTF.

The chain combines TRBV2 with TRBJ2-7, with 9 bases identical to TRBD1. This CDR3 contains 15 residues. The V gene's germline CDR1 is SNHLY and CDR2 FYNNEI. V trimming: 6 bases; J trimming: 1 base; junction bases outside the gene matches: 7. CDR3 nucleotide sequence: TGTGCCAGCAGAGCCGGGACAGGGTTTTCCTACGAGCAGTACTTC. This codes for CASRAGTGFSYEQYF.

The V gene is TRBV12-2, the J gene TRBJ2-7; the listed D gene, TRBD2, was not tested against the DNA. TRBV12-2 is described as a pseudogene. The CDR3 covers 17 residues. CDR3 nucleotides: TGTGCAAGTCGCTTAATGCAGTTGGCGGTCGACTCCTACGAGCAGTACTTC. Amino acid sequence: CASRLMQLAVDSYEQYF.

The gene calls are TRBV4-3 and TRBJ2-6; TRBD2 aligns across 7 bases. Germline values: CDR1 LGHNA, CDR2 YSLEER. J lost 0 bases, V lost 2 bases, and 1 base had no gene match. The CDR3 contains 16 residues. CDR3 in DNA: TGCGCCAGCAGCCAATGGGAGGGCTCTGGGGCCAACGTCCTGACTTTC. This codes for CASSQWEGSGANVLTF.

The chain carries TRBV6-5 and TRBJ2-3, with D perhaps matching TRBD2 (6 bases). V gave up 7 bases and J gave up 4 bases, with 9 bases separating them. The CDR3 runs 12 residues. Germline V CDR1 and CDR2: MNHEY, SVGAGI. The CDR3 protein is CASKSGADTQYF. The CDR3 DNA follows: TGTGCCAGCAAATCGGGGGCAGATACGCAGTATTTT.

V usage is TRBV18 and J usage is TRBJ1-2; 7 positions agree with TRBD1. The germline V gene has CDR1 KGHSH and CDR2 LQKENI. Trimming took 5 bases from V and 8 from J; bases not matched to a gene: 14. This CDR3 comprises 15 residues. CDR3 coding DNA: TGTGCCAGCTCAGTAACCCGGGACAGCGTCTCGGGCTACACCTTC. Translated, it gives CASSVTRDSVSGYTF.